Listed below are T cell receptor beta chains from one sample, sequenced in a study of blood T cell repertoires in COVID-19. Data came from immunoSEQ multiplex PCR; TCRdb stores just in-frame clones and leaves some out. The sample gives about 380,000 clones, 85% to 90% of which show up once; 1.2% is in the top ten. Sequencing input: PBMCs or T cells enriched from blood (not recorded which). These receptors all stem from a woman between 18 and 30 years old who had recovered from COVID-19. Both conserved end residues are part of each CDR3. A D gene is named only where the DNA matches it firmly. Some rows have no size entry. The others give once, few or many, or a class for an expanded clone.

d_call | j_call | clone_size | v_call | cdr3_nt | cdr3_aa
NA | TRBJ1-3 | NA | TRBV28 | TGTGCCAGCAGTTTTGAGGGAAACACCATATATTTT | CASSFEGNTIYF
TRBD1 | TRBJ1-1 | NA | TRBV12-3/TRBV12-4 | TGTGCCAGCAGGGGACAGGGGAACACTGAAGCTTTCTTT | CASRGQGNTEAFF
TRBD2 | TRBJ2-3 | NA | TRBV2 | TGTGCCAGTTTCGGACTAGCGGAGTACACAGATACGCAGTATTTT | CASFGLAEYTDTQYF
TRBD1 | TRBJ2-2 | NA | TRBV19 | TGTGCCAGTAGTCCGACAGGGACCGGGGAGCTGTTTTTT | CASSPTGTGELFF
TRBD1 | TRBJ2-7 | NA | TRBV5-6 | TGTGCCAGCAGCTTAGGGCCAGGGGGCTACGAGCAGTACTTC | CASSLGPGGYEQYF
TRBD1 | TRBJ1-2 | NA | TRBV6-5 | TGTGCCAGCAGTTTCGGGACAGGGACCTATGGCTACACCTTC | CASSFGTGTYGYTF
NA | TRBJ1-1 | NA | TRBV30 | TGTGCCTGGACCGGGGGTGCTACTGAAGCTTTCTTT | CAWTGGATEAFF
TRBD2 | TRBJ2-1 | NA | TRBV6-2/TRBV6-3 | TGTGCCAGCAGTTACCCTAGCGGCCTTTCGTTCTTC | CASSYPSGLSFF
TRBD1 | TRBJ2-5 | NA | TRBV2 | TGTGCCAGCACTTTTGACCGGGACAGGGTCCAAGAGACCCAGTACTTC | CASTFDRDRVQETQYF
TRBD2 | TRBJ2-7 | NA | TRBV28 | TGTGCCAGCAGCTTAAGACGACTAGCGGGTCTCCCTTCGATCGGGTACGAGCAGTACTTC | CASSLRRLAGLPSIGYEQYF
NA | TRBJ1-1 | NA | TRBV30 | TGTGCCTGGAGTGTTCGGGGGGACACTGAAGCTTTCTTT | CAWSVRGDTEAFF
NA | TRBJ1-6 | NA | TRBV11-1 | TGTGCCAGCAGCCCCTTTAATTCACCCCTCCACTTT | CASSPFNSPLHF
TRBD1 | TRBJ1-4 | NA | TRBV7-2 | TGTGCCAGCAGCCCATACCCGACAGGGGGGACAACTAATGAAAAACTGTTTTTT | CASSPYPTGGTTNEKLFF
TRBD1 | TRBJ1-2 | NA | TRBV12-3/TRBV12-4 | TGTGCCAGCAGTCGACAGGGCTACTATGGCTACACCTTC | CASSRQGYYGYTF
TRBD1 | TRBJ2-7 | NA | TRBV27 | TGTGCCAGCAGTTTGCCGGGACAGGGTCGGAAGCAGTACTTC | CASSLPGQGRKQYF
NA | TRBJ1-1 | NA | TRBV27 | TGTGCCAGCAGTTTTGGTTCAGGGGCGGAAGCTTTCTTT | CASSFGSGAEAFF
NA | TRBJ1-2 | few | TRBV6-2/TRBV6-3 | TGTGCCAGCAGCCGCAAACAGGGCACTCTCTATGGCTACACCTTC | CASSRKQGTLYGYTF
TRBD2 | TRBJ2-7 | NA | TRBV11-1 | TGTGCCAGCAGTTCACGCGAGCGGGGGACCTACGAGCAGTACTTC | CASSSRERGTYEQYF
NA | TRBJ2-7 | NA | TRBV7-9 | TGTGCCAGCAGCCTAGGGTCCGCGGGGGAGCAGTACTTC | CASSLGSAGEQYF
NA | TRBJ1-4 | NA | TRBV6-5 | TGTGCCAGCAGTTACTCAGGGGCGTTCGGTGAAAAACTGTTTTTT | CASSYSGAFGEKLFF
TRBD1 | TRBJ2-5 | NA | TRBV7-9 | TGTGCCAGCAGCTTACCGGGACAGCCATGGGAGACCCAGTACTTC | CASSLPGQPWETQYF
NA | TRBJ1-2 | NA | TRBV2 | TGTGCCAGCAGTGAAACCCCCCCCATAAAACGGGACAACGGCTACACCTTC | CASSETPPIKRDNGYTF
NA | TRBJ1-6 | few | TRBV20-1 | TGCAGTGCTAGTGGTGGGGGCAGGTCCTATAATTCACCCCTCCACTTT | CSASGGGRSYNSPLHF
NA | TRBJ1-1 | once | TRBV4-1 | TGCGCCAGCACTCCAGCATTATTAGACTCTGAAGCTTTCTTT | CASTPALLDSEAFF
TRBD1 | TRBJ2-7 | NA | TRBV7-9 | TGTGCCAGCAGCTCCACCCGACAGGGGCCCTACGAGCAGTACTTC | CASSSTRQGPYEQYF
TRBD1 | TRBJ1-3 | NA | TRBV28 | TGTGCCAGCAGACGCCCACAGGGGAACACCATATATTTT | CASRRPQGNTIYF
TRBD1 | TRBJ2-7 | NA | TRBV2 | TGTGCCAGCAGATTAGCGGGACAGGGGGCAGTGCAGTACTTC | CASRLAGQGAVQYF
NA | TRBJ1-3 | NA | TRBV10-3 | TGTGCCATCAGTGATGGACATTGGAGCTCTGGAAACACCATATATTTT | CAISDGHWSSGNTIYF
TRBD1 | TRBJ1-6 | once | TRBV6-5 | TGTGCCAGCATGAGGGACAGGGTTTATTCACCCCTCCACTTT | CASMRDRVYSPLHF
TRBD1 | TRBJ2-7 | few | TRBV7-3 | TGTGCCAGCAGCCCGGGACAGGGGGCCTACGAGCAGTACTTC | CASSPGQGAYEQYF
NA | TRBJ1-5 | NA | TRBV27 | TGTGCCAGCAGTTTGATCTGGCCAGGGCAGAATCAGCCCCAGCATTTT | CASSLIWPGQNQPQHF
NA | TRBJ1-6 | NA | TRBV19 | TGTGCCAGTAGCCAAGACAGGAACTCCTATAATTCACCCCTCCACTTT | CASSQDRNSYNSPLHF
TRBD1 | TRBJ2-5 | NA | TRBV7-3 | TGTGCCAGCAGCTCGGGACAGATCCAAGAGACCCAGTACTTC | CASSSGQIQETQYF
NA | TRBJ2-7 | once | TRBV6-2/TRBV6-3 | TGTGCCAGCAGTACCCGGGACTACGAGCAGTACTTC | CASSTRDYEQYF
TRBD1 | TRBJ1-2 | NA | TRBV6-2/TRBV6-3 | TGTGCCAGCAGTTCTATCGTCGGGACAGGGCGCTATGGCTACACCTTC | CASSSIVGTGRYGYTF
TRBD1 | TRBJ2-7 | NA | TRBV6-1 | TGTGCCAGCAGTGAGGGACAGCCGTACGAGCAGTACTTC | CASSEGQPYEQYF
NA | TRBJ1-2 | NA | TRBV5-3 | TGTGCCAGGGGGGACTGCAACTATGGCTACACCTTC | CARGDCNYGYTF
TRBD1 | TRBJ2-7 | NA | TRBV11-2 | TGTGCCAGCAGCTTAGGGACAGGACCTAGCTCCTACGAGCAGTACTTC | CASSLGTGPSSYEQYF
TRBD1 | TRBJ2-7 | NA | TRBV14 | TGTGCCAGCAGCCCGTACAGGGGAAGGTCCTACGAGCAGTACTTC | CASSPYRGRSYEQYF
TRBD2 | TRBJ2-1 | NA | TRBV7-2 | TGCTATAGCGGGGGGGGCAATGAGCAGTTCTTC | CYSGGGNEQFF
TRBD2 | TRBJ2-7 | NA | TRBV3-1/TRBV3-2 | TGTGCCAGCAGCCAAGATCCGCCTAGCGGGGGAAACACCTACGAGCAGTACTTC | CASSQDPPSGGNTYEQYF
TRBD1 | TRBJ1-6 | NA | TRBV19 | TGTGCCAGTAGTATAAATGGACAGGGGAGAGCACCCCTCCACTTT | CASSINGQGRAPLHF
TRBD1 | TRBJ2-2 | NA | TRBV5-1 | TGCGCCAGCAGCTTGGGCCAGGGGGCTACCGGGGAGCTGTTTTTT | CASSLGQGATGELFF
TRBD2 | TRBJ2-1 | NA | TRBV4-1 | TGCGCCAGCAGCCAAGAGGCCCTAGCGGGGTTCTACAATGAGCAGTTCTTC | CASSQEALAGFYNEQFF
NA | TRBJ2-1 | NA | TRBV30 | TGTGCCTGGATGACTGTCCCCCATCAGAATGAGCAGTTCTTC | CAWMTVPHQNEQFF
NA | TRBJ1-6 | once | TRBV10-3 | TGTGCCATCAGCCCCAGGACAAATTTGGATTCACCCCTCCACTTT | CAISPRTNLDSPLHF
NA | TRBJ2-2 | NA | TRBV7-9 | TGTGCCAGCAGCTTCGGGGTCAACACCGGGGAGCTGTTTTTT | CASSFGVNTGELFF
NA | TRBJ2-7 | NA | TRBV18 | TGTGCCAGCTCCCGCGGACTCCTCTACGAGCAGTACTTC | CASSRGLLYEQYF
NA | TRBJ2-3 | NA | TRBV7-3 | TGTGCCAGCAGCTCCCTAGGGGGGGCAGATACGCAGTATTTT | CASSSLGGADTQYF